The 17 T cell receptor beta chains below come from one sample, sequenced in a study of cytomegalovirus exposure and HLA in healthy donors. PCR employed 60 Vbeta and 13 Jbeta primers. Here immunoSEQ multiplex PCR was the method, and the copy in TCRdb shows in-frame clones only, minus some. The sample table sets out tens of thousands of clones. The sequencing input was PBMCs. Receptor source: a man in his fifties in good health and CMV-seropositive.

The V call is TRBV7-8, the J call TRBJ2-7; 7 positions agree with TRBD1. The V segment lost 1 base and the J segment 0 bases; nucleotides outside the gene matches: 0. Germline lookup yields CDR1 SGHVS and CDR2 FQNEAQ. The CDR3 loop spans 14 amino acids. The CDR3 nucleotides read TGTGCCAGCAGCTTAGGGGACAGCTCCTACGAGCAGTACTTC. This codes for CASSLGDSSYEQYF.

This chain connects TRBV2 to TRBJ1-1, with 7 bases that match TRBD1. Germline V lookup: CDR1 SNHLY, CDR2 FYNNEI. There are 12 residues in the CDR3. With 8 bases clipped from V and 5 bases from J, the junction kept 5 bases outside the gene matches. The DNA of the CDR3 is TGTGCCAGCGGCCTCAGGGGGACTGAAGCTTTCTTT. It yields the protein CASGLRGTEAFF.

The chain recombines TRBV18 with TRBJ2-4; 9 bases line up with TRBD1. The CDR3 is 13 amino acids. The germline gives CDR1 KGHSH, CDR2 LQKENI. V lost 6 bases to trimming and J lost 7 bases; unmatched junction nucleotides: 4. The CDR3 nucleotides are TGTGCCAGCTCGGGGGACAGGGTGAACATTCAGTACTTC. As protein: CASSGDRVNIQYF. The full variable domain, rest sourced from reference TRBV18 and TRBJ2-4, is NAGVMQNPRHLVRRRGQEARLRCSPMKGHSHVYWYRQLPEEGLKFMVYLQKENIIDESGMPKERFSAEFPKEGPSILRIQQVVRGDSAAYFCASSGDRVNIQYFGAGTRLSVL.

The chain recombines TRBV5-1 with TRBJ2-2, with TRBD2 matching 7 bases. The CDR3 loop spans 17 amino acids. V gave up 4 bases and J gave up 3 bases; unmatched junction bases: 12. Germline V CDR1 and CDR2: SGHRS, YFSETQ. The CDR3 DNA reads as TGCGCCAGCAGCATTGGCGGCGGGAGTCGGTACACCGGGGAGCTGTTTTTT. Its translation is CASSIGGGSRYTGELFF.

CDR3 in DNA: TGTGCCAGCAGTTACAGAACAGGGGATCAGCCCCAGCATTTT. This codes for CASSYRTGDQPQHF. The gene calls are TRBV6-6 and TRBJ1-5; 7 bases are a match to TRBD1. CDR3 length equals 14 residues. The J segment lost 5 bases and the V segment lost 2 bases, leaving 3 bases of the junction unmatched. From germline, CDR1 is MNHNY and CDR2 SVGAGI (reference sequence).

The chain's CDR3 is CASSQEGGDNYGYTF. CDR3 nucleotide sequence: TGCGCCAGCAGCCAAGAGGGAGGGGATAACTATGGCTACACCTTC. V is TRBV4-3 and J is TRBJ1-2; weak D call: TRBD1 (5 bases). CDR3 length equals 15 residues. Germline CDR1 and CDR2: LGHNA and YSLEER. Trimming cost V 0 bases and J 1 base, with 9 bases left between them.

CDR3 in amino acids: CASGSSLAGEVETQYF. CDR3 in DNA: TGTGCCAGCGGGTCCTCACTAGCGGGAGAAGTAGAGACCCAGTACTTC. This chain joins TRBV7-9 and TRBJ2-5, with 11 bases matching TRBD2. The CDR3 covers 16 residues. The V gene's germline CDR1 is SEHNR and CDR2 FQNEAQ (reference sequence). V was pared by 8 bases and J by 4 bases, with 12 bases of the junction left unmatched.

The rearrangement uses TRBV6-6 and TRBJ2-7, with TRBD1 matching over 9 bases. V was clipped by 6 bases and J by 3 bases; unmatched bases: 3. The CDR3 loop spans 13 amino acids. CDR1 MNHNY and CDR2 SVGAGI come from the germline V gene (reference sequence). The CDR3 DNA follows: TGTGCCAGCAGGCGGACAGGGGTCTACGAGCAGTACGTC. Translating gives CASRRTGVYEQYV.

The chain recombines TRBV4-2 with TRBJ2-7; 9 positions agree with TRBD1. The CDR3 is 15 amino acids. V lost 0 bases to trimming and J lost 4 bases; unmatched junction nucleotides: 4. Germline CDR1 reads LGHNA; CDR2 reads YNFKEQ. The CDR3 is CASSQEGQGRYEQYF. The CDR3 coding sequence is TGTGCCAGCAGCCAAGAGGGACAGGGCCGATACGAGCAGTACTTC.

CDR3 region: CAIGTTIDSGKQFF. The CDR3 DNA follows: TGTGCCATCGGGACTACGATAGATAGCGGAAAGCAGTTCTTC. The chain employs TRBV10-3 and TRBJ2-1; 7 positions agree with TRBD2. J lost 11 bases, V lost 8 bases, and 15 bases had no gene match. Germline V gene lookup returns CDR1 ENHRY and CDR2 SYGVKD. This CDR3 contains 14 residues.

The chain employs TRBV29-1 and TRBJ2-7; D perhaps matches TRBD1 (5 bases). The ends were cut back, 5 bases at V and 2 bases at J, with 10 bases in the middle. Germline CDR1 is SQVTM and CDR2 is ANQGSEA. This CDR3 comprises 12 residues. This CDR3 is CSVKGRAYEQYF. Written as DNA, the CDR3 is TGCAGCGTTAAGGGCAGGGCCTACGAGCAGTACTTC.

The V and J genes are TRBV27 and TRBJ1-2, with D tentatively TRBD1 (5 bases). CDR3 length: 13 residues. Germline CDR1 reads MNHEY; CDR2 reads SMNVEV (reference sequence). Trimming removed 6 bases from V and 8 bases from J, with 16 bases in between. The CDR3: CASRQAHLEGYTF. In DNA form, the CDR3 reads TGTGCCAGCAGACAGGCCCATCTCGAGGGCTACACCTTC.

The chain recombines TRBV7-3 with TRBJ2-5; 9 nucleotides agree with TRBD2. Looked up from germline, CDR1 is SGHTA and CDR2 is FQGTGA. V shed 6 bases, J shed 3 bases, and the junction held 2 bases outside the gene matches. This CDR3 comprises 13 residues. DNA of the CDR3: TGTGCCAGCAGTCCTAGCGGGGAAGAGACCCAGTACTTC. Translation gives CASSPSGEETQYF.

This chain joins TRBV6-6 and TRBJ2-1; perhaps TRBD2 as D (6 bases). Germline CDR1 is MNHNY and CDR2 is SVGAGI (reference sequence). The CDR3 loop spans 16 amino acids. Trimming removed 8 bases from V and 5 bases from J, with 22 bases in between. CDR3 residues: CASRNTGSAVNNEQFF. In nucleotides, the CDR3 is TGTGCCAGCCGTAACACCGGGAGTGCGGTTAACAATGAGCAGTTCTTC.

This sequence joins TRBV10-3 and TRBJ1-4, with 10 bases that match TRBD1. Germline CDR1 reads ENHRY; CDR2 reads SYGVKD. This CDR3 is built from 14 residues. Unmatched junction bases numbered 5, after V lost 6 bases and J lost 7 bases. CDR3 residues: CAISVGTGVEKLFF. DNA for the CDR3: TGTGCCATCAGCGTCGGGACAGGGGTTGAAAAACTGTTTTTT.

The J gene is TRBJ2-4, the V gene TRBV7-9; the D gene is possibly TRBD1 (5 bases). Per germline, CDR1 SEHNR and CDR2 FQNEAQ (reference sequence). The germline V and J ends were trimmed by 5 bases and 2 bases, with 16 bases remaining between them. The CDR3 contains 16 residues. The DNA for the CDR3 is TGTGCCAGCAGCGTCCCAGGGATTGGGCCCAAAAACATTCAGTACTTC. Protein: CASSVPGIGPKNIQYF.

This chain connects TRBV19 to TRBJ2-2; TRBD1 is a possible D gene (6 bases). Trimming stripped 7 bases from V and 4 bases from J, with 13 bases between. CDR3 length equals 14 residues. CDR1 and CDR2 from the germline V gene are LNHDA and SQIVND (reference sequence). For the CDR3, the DNA is TGTGCCAGTACCGTCCAGGGGTCCACCGGGGAGCTGTTTTTT. Translating it yields CASTVQGSTGELFF.